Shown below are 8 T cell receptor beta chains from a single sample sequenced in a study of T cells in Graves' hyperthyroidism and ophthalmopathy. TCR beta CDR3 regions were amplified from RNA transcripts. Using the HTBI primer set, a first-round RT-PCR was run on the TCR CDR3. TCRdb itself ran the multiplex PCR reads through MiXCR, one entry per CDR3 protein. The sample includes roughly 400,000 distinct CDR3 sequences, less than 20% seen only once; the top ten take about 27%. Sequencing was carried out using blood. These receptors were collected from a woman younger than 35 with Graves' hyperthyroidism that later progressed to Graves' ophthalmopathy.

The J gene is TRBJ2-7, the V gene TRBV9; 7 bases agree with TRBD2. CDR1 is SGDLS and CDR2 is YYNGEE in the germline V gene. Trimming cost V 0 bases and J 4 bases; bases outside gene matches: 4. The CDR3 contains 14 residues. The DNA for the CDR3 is TGTGCCAGCAGCGTAGGGACTAGAAATTACGAGCAGTACTTC. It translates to CASSVGTRNYEQYF.

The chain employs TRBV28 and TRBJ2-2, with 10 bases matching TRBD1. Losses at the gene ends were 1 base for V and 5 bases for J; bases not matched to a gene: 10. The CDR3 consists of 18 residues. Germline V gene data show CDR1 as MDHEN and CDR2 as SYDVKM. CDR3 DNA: TGTGCCAGCAGTTTATTTGTAGTTCGGACAGGGGGGACCGGGGAGCTGTTTTTT. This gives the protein CASSLFVVRTGGTGELFF.

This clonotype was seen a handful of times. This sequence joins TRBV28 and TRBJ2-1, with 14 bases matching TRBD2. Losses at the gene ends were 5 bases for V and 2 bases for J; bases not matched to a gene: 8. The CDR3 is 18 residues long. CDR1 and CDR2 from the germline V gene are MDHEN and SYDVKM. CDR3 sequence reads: CASSLVGLAGGAYNEQFF. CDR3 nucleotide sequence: TGTGCCAGCAGTCTAGTCGGACTAGCGGGAGGTGCCTACAATGAGCAGTTCTTC.

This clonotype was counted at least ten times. The CDR3 sequence is CASSLRYALPYEQYF. CDR3 in DNA: TGTGCCAGCAGCTTAAGGTATGCGCTACCCTACGAGCAGTACTTC. The chain uses TRBV7-2 and TRBJ2-7; D unresolved. Germline lookup yields CDR1 SGHTA and CDR2 FQGNSA. V gave up 2 bases and J gave up 2 bases, with 13 bases separating them. The CDR3 runs 15 residues.

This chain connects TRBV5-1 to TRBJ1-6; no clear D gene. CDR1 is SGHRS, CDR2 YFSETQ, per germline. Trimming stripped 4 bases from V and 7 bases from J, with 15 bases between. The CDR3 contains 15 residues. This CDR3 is CASSTEATENSPLHF. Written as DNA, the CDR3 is TGCGCCAGCAGCACAGAAGCGACGGAAAATTCACCCCTCCACTTT.

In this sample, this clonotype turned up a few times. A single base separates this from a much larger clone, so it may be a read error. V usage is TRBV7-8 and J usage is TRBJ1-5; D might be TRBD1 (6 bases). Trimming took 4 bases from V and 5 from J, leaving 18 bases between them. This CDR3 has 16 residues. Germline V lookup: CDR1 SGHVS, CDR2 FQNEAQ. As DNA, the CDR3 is TGTGCCAGCAGCTCAGCCGGGACACGAAGCGATCAGCCCCAGCATTTT. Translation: CASSSAGTRSDQPQHF.

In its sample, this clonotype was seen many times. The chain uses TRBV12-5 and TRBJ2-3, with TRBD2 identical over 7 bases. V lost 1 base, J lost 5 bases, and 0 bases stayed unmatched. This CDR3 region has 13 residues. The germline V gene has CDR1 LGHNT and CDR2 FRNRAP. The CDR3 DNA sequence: TGTGCTAGTGGTTTGGCGGGGGGAGATACGCAGTATTTT. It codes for CASGLAGGDTQYF.

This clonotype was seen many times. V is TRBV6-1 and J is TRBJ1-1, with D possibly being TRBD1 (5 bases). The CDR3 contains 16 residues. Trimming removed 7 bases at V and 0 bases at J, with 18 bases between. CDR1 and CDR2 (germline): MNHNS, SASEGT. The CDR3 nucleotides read TGTGCCAGCACCCCCTCGGGTGGGGGTTTGAACACTGAAGCTTTCTTT. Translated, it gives CASTPSGGGLNTEAFF.